This TCR beta chain was identified in a study of T cells in Graves' hyperthyroidism and ophthalmopathy. This clonotype has a count of ten or more. Amplification of TCR beta CDR3 regions was performed using RNA transcripts as template. A set of HTBI primers served as the primers for a first-round RT-PCR of the TCR CDR3. TCRdb reprocessed the multiplex PCR reads with MiXCR, giving one entry per CDR3 protein. The sample yields 200,000 to 300,000 distinct CDR3 sequences, approximately 23% seen once. Cells are PBMCs isolated from roughly 10 ml of fresh blood. CDR1 and CDR2 (germline): SGHDN, FVKESK. V trimming: 0 bases; J trimming: 5 bases; junction bases outside the gene matches: 4. The CDR3 consists of 16 residues.

The chain recombines TRBV14 with TRBJ2-2; 9 positions match TRBD1. This TCR was recovered from a woman between 40 and 55 years old with Graves' ophthalmopathy. The specimen sequenced was blood. The CDR3 loop reads CASSQEWTGVTGELFF. The CDR3 DNA follows: TGTGCCAGCAGCCAAGAATGGACAGGGGTGACCGGGGAGCTGTTTTTT. The whole variable domain, filled in from reference TRBV14 and TRBJ2-2, reads EAGVTQFPSHSVIEKGQTVTLRCDPISGHDNLYWYRRVMGKEIKFLLHFVKESKQDESGMPNNRFLAERTGGTYSTLKVQPAELEDSGVYFCASSQEWTGVTGELFFGEGSRLTVL.